This T cell receptor beta chain emerged from a study of blood T cell repertoires in COVID-19. Study background: In each case, the material was cDNA or gDNA derived from T cells, B-cell-depleted T cells, or PBMCs.

In the original analysis: Counts of nucleated cells, estimated from reference gene primer amplification, were obtained. TCRdb's copy holds only in-frame clones and misses some; the assay was immunoSEQ multiplex PCR. D and trimming come from the DNA, and the V and J calls and clone size come from that table. The repertoire holds roughly 390,000 clones, with approximately 87% as singletons. This CDR3 has 15 amino acids. CDR1 LNHNV and CDR2 YYDKDF come from the germline V gene (reference sequence). V gave up 3 bases and J gave up 0 bases, with 10 bases separating them. The chain recombines TRBV15 with TRBJ2-3; maybe TRBD2 (5 bases). The sequenced sample was peripheral blood. The clonotype was recovered from a woman aged 25 to 39 with COVID-19, enrolled during active disease. The CDR3 DNA reads TGTGCCACCAGCAGTTTAGCGAAAAGCACAGATACGCAGTATTTT. It translates to CATSSLAKSTDTQYF.